The sequence of this TCR beta chain was determined in a study of circulating and synovial CD4+ cells in juvenile arthritis (dated by TCRdb to the mid-2010s). Turning to the overall study: Within each patient, the TCRbeta CDR3 repertoires of synovial CD4 T cells, bulk blood CD4 T cells and circulating HLA-DR+ CD4 T cells were compared. Repertoire sequencing was performed with the aim of confirming enrichment of synovial clonotypes in a circulating synovial-like CD4 T cell subset. The full study reports these points: No difference between circulating pathogenic-like lymphocytes and bulk blood T cells was detected by traditional Vbeta family usage analysis. Because overlap with synovium was found to increase with sequencing depth, the full repertoire overlap was likely underestimated by the measured shared-clonotype fractions. Circulating pathogenic-like lymphocytes were found to cluster with synovial T cells, and a substantially higher fraction of CDR3 sequences was shared with synovium by circulating pathogenic-like lymphocytes than by bulk blood. Because T cell genome counts differed by at least an order of magnitude between CPL and bulk blood CD4 samples, sample-size effects were addressed. Synovial and circulating pathogenic-like lymphocyte repertoires were less diverse than bulk blood CD4 repertoires, with some CPL samples as oligoclonal as synovium.

The sequenced samples were obtained from patients with active juvenile idiopathic arthritis. Right after thawing, the cells went straight into sorting, and Live/Dead Fixable Near-IR Stain was used to exclude dead cells. Turning to this clone: Its specific antigen is unknown. The input lacks base qualities; no much larger clone sits a single base away.

From a lookup of the germline V gene, CDR1 and CDR2 are SGDLS and YYNGEE. V is shortened by 4 bases, J by 6 bases, and the region joining them spans 13 bases. From its cysteine to its phenylalanine, the CDR3 spans 14 amino acids. Here the CDR3 DNA is all that survives: 42 bases in frame from base 1. Library preparation used the immunoSEQ multiplex PCR assay. An external provider performed TCRbeta CDR3 sequencing as a commercial service. Per the original workflow: The analyses used productive nucleotide sequences together with amino acid sequences obtained by in silico translation. Diversity was quantified by Renyi entropy over a range of alpha values, with sample size equalised by taking the median of 200 repeated subsamples. The distance between each pair of repertoires was calculated as one minus the Chao-modified Jaccard index, which corrects for under-sampling, and this distance was used for clustering. Frequency-weighted overlap with synovial clonotypes was calculated across 200 sample sizes, using 200 draws without replacement for each, and the value reported was the one at the size of the smaller sample. Entries here come from immuneACCESS through TCRdb and include only in-frame sequences with V and J called. Some clones fail to appear in such tables; in the studies checked, an unresolved V gene covers under half of the shortfall, and the cause of the remainder is unknown. V, J and clone size derive from that table, while D and trimming were established from the DNA sequence. The sample table contains some 1,800 clones; only one count was recorded for approximately 95% of them. The top ten hold about 2.3% of the sample.

This TCR was recovered from a human donor with juvenile idiopathic arthritis. This sequence uses TRBV9 and TRBJ2-2; perhaps TRBD1 is the D gene, with 6 bases matching. Sequenced material: CD4+ T cells from synovial fluid. This receptor has the CDR3 CASSRQGPSGELFF. The DNA reads TGTGCCAGCAGCCGTCAGGGGCCTTCCGGGGAGCTGTTTTTT.